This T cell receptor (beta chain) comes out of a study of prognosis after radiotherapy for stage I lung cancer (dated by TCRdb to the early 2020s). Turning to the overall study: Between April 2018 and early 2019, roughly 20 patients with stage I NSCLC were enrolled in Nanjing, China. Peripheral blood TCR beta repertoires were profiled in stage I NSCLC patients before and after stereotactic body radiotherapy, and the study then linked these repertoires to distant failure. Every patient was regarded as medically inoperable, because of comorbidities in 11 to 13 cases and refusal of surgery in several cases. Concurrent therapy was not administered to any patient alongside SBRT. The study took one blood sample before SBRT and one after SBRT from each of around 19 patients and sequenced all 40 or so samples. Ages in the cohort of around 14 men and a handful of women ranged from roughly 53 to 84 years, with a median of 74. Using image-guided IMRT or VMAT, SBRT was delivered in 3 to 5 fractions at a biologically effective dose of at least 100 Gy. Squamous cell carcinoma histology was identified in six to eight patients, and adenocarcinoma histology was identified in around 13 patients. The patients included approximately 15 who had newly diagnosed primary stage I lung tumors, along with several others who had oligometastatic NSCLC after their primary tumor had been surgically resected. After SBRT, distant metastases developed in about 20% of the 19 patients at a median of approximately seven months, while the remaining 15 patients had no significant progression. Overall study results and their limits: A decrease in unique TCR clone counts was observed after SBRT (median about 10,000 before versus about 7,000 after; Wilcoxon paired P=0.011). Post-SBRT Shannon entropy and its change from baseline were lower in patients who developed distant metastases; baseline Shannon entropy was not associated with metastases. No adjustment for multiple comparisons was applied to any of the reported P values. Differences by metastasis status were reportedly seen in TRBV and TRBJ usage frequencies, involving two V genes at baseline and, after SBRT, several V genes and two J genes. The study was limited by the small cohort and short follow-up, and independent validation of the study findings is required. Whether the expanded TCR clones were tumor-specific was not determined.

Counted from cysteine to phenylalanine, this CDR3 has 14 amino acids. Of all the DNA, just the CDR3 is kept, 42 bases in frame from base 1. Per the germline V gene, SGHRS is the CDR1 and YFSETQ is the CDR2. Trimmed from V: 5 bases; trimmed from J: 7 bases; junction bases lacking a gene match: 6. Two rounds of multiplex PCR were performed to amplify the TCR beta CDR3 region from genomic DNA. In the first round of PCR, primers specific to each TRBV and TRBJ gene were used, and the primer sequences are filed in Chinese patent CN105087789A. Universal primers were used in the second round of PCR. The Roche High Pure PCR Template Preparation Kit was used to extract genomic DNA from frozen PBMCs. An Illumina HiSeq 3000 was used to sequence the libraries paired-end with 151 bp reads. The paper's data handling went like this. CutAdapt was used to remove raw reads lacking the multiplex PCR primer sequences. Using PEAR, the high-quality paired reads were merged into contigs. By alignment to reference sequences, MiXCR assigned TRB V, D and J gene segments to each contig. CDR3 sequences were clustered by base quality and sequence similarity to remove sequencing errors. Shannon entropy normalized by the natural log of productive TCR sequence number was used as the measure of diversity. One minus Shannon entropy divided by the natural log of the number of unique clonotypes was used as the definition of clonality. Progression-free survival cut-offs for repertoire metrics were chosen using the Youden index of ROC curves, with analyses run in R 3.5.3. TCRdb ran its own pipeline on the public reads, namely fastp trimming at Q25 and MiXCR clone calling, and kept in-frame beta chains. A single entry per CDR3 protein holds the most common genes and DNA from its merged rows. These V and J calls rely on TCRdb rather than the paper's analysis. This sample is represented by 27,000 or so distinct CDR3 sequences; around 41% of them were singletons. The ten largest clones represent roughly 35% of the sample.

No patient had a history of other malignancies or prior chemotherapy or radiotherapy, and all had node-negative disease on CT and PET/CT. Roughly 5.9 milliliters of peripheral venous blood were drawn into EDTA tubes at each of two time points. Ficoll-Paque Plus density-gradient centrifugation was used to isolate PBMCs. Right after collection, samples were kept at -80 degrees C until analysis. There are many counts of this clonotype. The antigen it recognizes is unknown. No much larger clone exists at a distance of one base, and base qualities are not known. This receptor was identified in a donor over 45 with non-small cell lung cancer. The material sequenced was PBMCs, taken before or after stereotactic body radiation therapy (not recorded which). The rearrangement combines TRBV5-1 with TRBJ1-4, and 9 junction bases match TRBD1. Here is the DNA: TGCGCCAGCAGTATGGGACAGGGAAGTGAAAAACTGTTTTTT. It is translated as CASSMGQGSEKLFF.